These T cell receptor beta chains were read from a single sample in a study of shared clonotypes between healthy human individuals. Repertoires were generated with immunoSEQ multiplex PCR, while TCRdb's copy carries only in-frame clones and drops some. Seen here are some 2,400,000 clones, under 97% observed once, and the top ten hold roughly 0.13%. Source material: naive CD4+ T cells sorted from blood. Source of these receptors: a young man in good health. CDR3s include the opening cysteine and the closing phenylalanine or tryptophan. The D gene is left open where the match is weak. Rows give clone size only sometimes, using once, few, many, or a class for an expanded clone.

cdr3_nt: TGTGCCAGCAATCTCGGCGCCGGGGAGCTGTTTTTT
cdr3_aa: CASNLGAGELFF
j_call: TRBJ2-2
v_call: TRBV2
d_call: NA
clone_size: once

cdr3_nt: TGCGCCAGCAGCCAAGATGGGGCAGGGTGGGACGAGCAGTACTTC
cdr3_aa: CASSQDGAGWDEQYF
j_call: TRBJ2-7
v_call: TRBV4-1
d_call: NA
clone_size: once

cdr3_nt: TGTGCCAGCAGCTTGCCTAGCGACGAGCAGTACTTC
cdr3_aa: CASSLPSDEQYF
j_call: TRBJ2-7
v_call: TRBV5-4
d_call: NA
clone_size: NA

cdr3_nt: TGTGCCAGCTCGGTTGATTATAGCAATCAGCCCCAGCATTTT
cdr3_aa: CASSVDYSNQPQHF
j_call: TRBJ1-5
v_call: TRBV6-1
d_call: NA
clone_size: NA

cdr3_nt: TGTGCCAGCAGTTACGCAGTAGCGGGGGATACGCAGTATTTT
cdr3_aa: CASSYAVAGDTQYF
j_call: TRBJ2-3
v_call: TRBV6-6
d_call: TRBD2
clone_size: NA

cdr3_nt: TGCGCCAGCAGTACTGGTAGCAATCAGCCCCAGCATTTT
cdr3_aa: CASSTGSNQPQHF
j_call: TRBJ1-5
v_call: TRBV10-2
d_call: NA
clone_size: NA

cdr3_nt: TGCGCCAGCAGTGAGTCCGGGACAGGGACGTATACGCAGTATTTT
cdr3_aa: CASSESGTGTYTQYF
j_call: TRBJ2-3
v_call: TRBV10-2
d_call: TRBD1
clone_size: NA

cdr3_nt: TGCGCCAGCAGCCAACCCTGGGGGGGTCCGCAATCTGGGGCCAACGTCCTGACTTTC
cdr3_aa: CASSQPWGGPQSGANVLTF
j_call: TRBJ2-6
v_call: TRBV4-1
d_call: TRBD2
clone_size: NA

cdr3_nt: TGTGCCAGCAGCTTGACAGGGGCCATGAACACTGAAGCTTTCTTT
cdr3_aa: CASSLTGAMNTEAFF
j_call: TRBJ1-1
v_call: TRBV5-5
d_call: TRBD1
clone_size: NA

cdr3_nt: TGTGCCAGCAGTTCCCTAAAGGGCATTCAGTACTTC
cdr3_aa: CASSSLKGIQYF
j_call: TRBJ2-4
v_call: TRBV27
d_call: NA
clone_size: NA

cdr3_nt: TGTGCCAGCAGCACCGGGACAGGGGGCCACGAGCAGTACTTC
cdr3_aa: CASSTGTGGHEQYF
j_call: TRBJ2-7
v_call: TRBV9
d_call: TRBD1
clone_size: NA

cdr3_nt: TGTGCCAGCATGAGGAGTAGCTCCTACAATGAGCAGTTCTTC
cdr3_aa: CASMRSSSYNEQFF
j_call: TRBJ2-1
v_call: TRBV19
d_call: NA
clone_size: NA

cdr3_nt: TGTGCCAGCAGTTTAACGCGGGGGATTGGCTCACCCCTCCACTTT
cdr3_aa: CASSLTRGIGSPLHF
j_call: TRBJ1-6
v_call: TRBV28
d_call: NA
clone_size: few

cdr3_nt: TGTGCCTGGAGTGTACGTGTCGATGAGCAGTTCTTC
cdr3_aa: CAWSVRVDEQFF
j_call: TRBJ2-1
v_call: TRBV30
d_call: NA
clone_size: NA

cdr3_nt: TGTGCCAGCAGGGCGGGGGGCATGAACACTGAAGCTTTCTTT
cdr3_aa: CASRAGGMNTEAFF
j_call: TRBJ1-1
v_call: TRBV25-1
d_call: NA
clone_size: once